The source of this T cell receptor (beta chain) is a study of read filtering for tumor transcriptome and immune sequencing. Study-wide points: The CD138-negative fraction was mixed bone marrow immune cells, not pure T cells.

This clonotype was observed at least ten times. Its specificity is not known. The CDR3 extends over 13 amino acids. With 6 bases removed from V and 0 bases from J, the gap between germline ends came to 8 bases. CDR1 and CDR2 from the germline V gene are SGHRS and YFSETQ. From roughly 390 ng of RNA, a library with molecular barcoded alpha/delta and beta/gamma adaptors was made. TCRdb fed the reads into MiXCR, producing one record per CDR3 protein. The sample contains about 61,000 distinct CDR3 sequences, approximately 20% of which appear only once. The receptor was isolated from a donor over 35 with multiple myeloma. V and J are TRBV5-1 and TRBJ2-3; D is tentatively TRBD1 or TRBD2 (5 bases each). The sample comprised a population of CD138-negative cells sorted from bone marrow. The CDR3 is CASTRDSTDTQYF. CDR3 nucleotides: TGCGCCAGCACCAGGGACAGCACAGATACGCAGTATTTT. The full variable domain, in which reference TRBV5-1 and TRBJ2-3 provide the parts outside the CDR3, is KAGVTQTPRYLIKTRGQQVTLSCSPISGHRSVSWYQQTPGQGLQFLFEYFSETQRNKGNFPGRFSGRQFSNSRSEMNVSTLELGDSALYLCASTRDSTDTQYFGPGTRLTVL.